The table lists the clone carrying this TCR beta chain with a few counts. The source of the sample is a study of identical twins. V was clipped by 10 bases and J by 0 bases, with 10 bases between them. Germline CDR1 reads SGHAT; CDR2 reads FQNNGV. The length of the CDR3 is 13 residues. TCRdb passed the 5' RACE reads through MiXCR, listing each CDR3 protein once. Found here are 600,000 to 700,000 distinct CDR3 sequences, less than 25% of them singletons; the top ten hold about 4.3%. This same sample was also part of a study on T cells expressing NK-cell markers. According to that study: It was sorted CD3+CD56-NKG2C+, CD3+CD56+NKG2C- and CD3+CD56+NKG2C+ T cells that provided the TCR beta repertoires. The eight sequenced donors comprised seven who were HCMV-seropositive and one who was seronegative. Sorting was limited to alpha-beta TCR-expressing T cells with an anti-gamma-delta TCR antibody in several experiments. In a few donors, dominant clonotypes made up roughly 25-60.1% of CD3+CD56-NKG2C+ cells.

Input material: PBMCs. This chain connects TRBV11-2 to TRBJ2-4; the D is unclear. The sequence was collected from a woman aged 18-29 years in good health. CDR3 nucleotide sequence: TGTGCCACCCAAAAGGGAGCCAAAAACATTCAGTACTTC. It codes for CATQKGAKNIQYF.